This TCR beta chain derives from a study of T-cell reconstitution after alpha-beta-depleted transplantation in children. The CDR3 length is 15 residues. Germline values: CDR1 SNHLY, CDR2 FYNNEI. Trimming cost V 4 bases and J 3 bases; bases outside gene matches: 5. Construction of the TCRbeta library involved unique molecular identifiers. In TCRdb, the PCR reads were re-called with MiXCR into one record per CDR3 protein. This sample yields fewer than 1 million distinct CDR3 sequences, of which about 15% are seen a single time; approximately 5% belongs to the top ten. As regards this clonotype: Its target is unknown.

Study-wide findings and caveats: Some patients showed high day-60 TCRbeta diversity, which derived from surviving recipient T cells and thymic progenitors. Newly produced T cells mostly provided counts and TCRbeta diversity after one year, as hyperexpanded clones declined.

The receptor comes from a male patient aged 10-17 years who had a stem cell transplant for acute lymphoblastic leukemia, so the T cells may come from the graft donor. The chain employs TRBV2 and TRBJ2-1; 8 nucleotides agree with TRBD1. The sample was PBMCs, mostly from graft donor cells, taken 360 days after TCRalphabeta/CD19-depleted stem cell transplant. As DNA, the CDR3 is TGTGCCAGCAGTGCAGACAGGGGCCTCTACAATGAGCAGTTCTTC. Encoded protein: CASSADRGLYNEQFF.